This T cell receptor (beta chain) is drawn from a study of blood T cell repertoires in COVID-19. Across the study: Material from acute and convalescent COVID-19 was sourced from the United States, Italy and Spain. Sources were T cells, B-cell-depleted T cells, or PBMCs; the material itself was cDNA or gDNA.

How the authors handled the data: Scientists estimated how many nucleated cells there were by amplifying reference gene primers. Only in-frame clones appear in the TCRdb table, and some are missing; sequencing was by immunoSEQ multiplex PCR. D and trimming were read from the DNA, whereas the V and J calls and clone size are those reported in that table. The data show fewer than 350,000 clones, around 87% seen once. Participant age was roughly 18 to 89 years, and participants resided in roughly 25 US areas. Germline V gene sequence: CDR1 MNHEY, CDR2 SVGAGI. The junction had 11 bases not matched to a gene; V was cut back by 8 bases and J by 3 bases. The CDR3 contains 15 residues.

V gene TRBV6-5 combines with J gene TRBJ2-5, with 8 positions matching TRBD2. The receptor was isolated from a woman between 18 and 29 years old with acute COVID-19. Sequencing was performed on PBMCs or T cells enriched from blood (not recorded which). The CDR3 protein is CASPGLEGIKETQYF. CDR3 nucleotides: TGTGCCAGCCCGGGACTAGAAGGGATCAAAGAGACCCAGTACTTC.